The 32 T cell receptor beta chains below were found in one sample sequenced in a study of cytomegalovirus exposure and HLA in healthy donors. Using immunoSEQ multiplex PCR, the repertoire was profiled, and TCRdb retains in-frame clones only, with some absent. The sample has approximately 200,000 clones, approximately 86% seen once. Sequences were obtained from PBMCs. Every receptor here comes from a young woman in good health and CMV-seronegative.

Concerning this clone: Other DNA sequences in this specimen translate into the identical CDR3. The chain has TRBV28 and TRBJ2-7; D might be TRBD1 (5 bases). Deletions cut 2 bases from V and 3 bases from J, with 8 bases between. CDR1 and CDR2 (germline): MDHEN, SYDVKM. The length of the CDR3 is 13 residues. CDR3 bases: TGTGCCAGCAGTTTAAGGGGCAGCTACGAGCAGTACTTC. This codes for CASSLRGSYEQYF.

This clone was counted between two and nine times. CDR3 in DNA: TGCGCCAGCAGCCAAGAGGGGACTAGCGTCTACAATGAGCAGTTCTTC. Its protein product is CASSQEGTSVYNEQFF. The V gene is TRBV4-3, the J gene TRBJ2-1, with 10 bases matching TRBD2. The CDR3 loop spans 16 amino acids. Germline CDR1 reads LGHNA; CDR2 reads YSLEER. J gave up 3 bases and V 0 bases, and 2 bases lay outside the gene matches.

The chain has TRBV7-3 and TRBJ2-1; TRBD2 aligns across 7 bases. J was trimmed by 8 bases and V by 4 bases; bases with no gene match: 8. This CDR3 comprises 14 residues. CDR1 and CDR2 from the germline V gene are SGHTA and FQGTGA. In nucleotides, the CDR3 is TGTGCCAGCAGCTGGAGCGGGAAGTCAGATGAGCAGTTCTTC. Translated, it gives CASSWSGKSDEQFF.

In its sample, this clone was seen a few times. CDR3 region: CASSGVGRGPQGYGYTF. CDR3 in DNA: TGTGCCAGCAGTGGAGTGGGCAGGGGGCCGCAGGGATATGGCTACACCTTC. The chain uses TRBV25-1 and TRBJ1-2, with TRBD1 matching over 8 bases. Trimming took 4 bases from V and 5 from J; bases not matched to a gene: 15. CDR3 length equals 17 residues. Germline V gene lookup returns CDR1 MGHDK and CDR2 SYGVNS.

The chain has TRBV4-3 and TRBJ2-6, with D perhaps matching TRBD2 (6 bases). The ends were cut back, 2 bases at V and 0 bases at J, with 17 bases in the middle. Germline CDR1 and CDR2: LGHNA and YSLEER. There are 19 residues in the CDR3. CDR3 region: CASSQTLLAPTSGANVLTF. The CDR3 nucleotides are TGCGCCAGCAGCCAAACTCTCCTAGCGCCTACCTCTGGGGCCAACGTCCTGACTTTC.

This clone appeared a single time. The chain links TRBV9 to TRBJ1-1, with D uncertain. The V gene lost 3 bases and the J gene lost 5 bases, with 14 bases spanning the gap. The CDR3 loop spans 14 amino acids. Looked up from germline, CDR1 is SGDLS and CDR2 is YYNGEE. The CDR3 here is CASSEEAFGTEAFF. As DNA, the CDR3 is TGTGCCAGCAGCGAGGAGGCGTTTGGGACTGAAGCTTTCTTT.

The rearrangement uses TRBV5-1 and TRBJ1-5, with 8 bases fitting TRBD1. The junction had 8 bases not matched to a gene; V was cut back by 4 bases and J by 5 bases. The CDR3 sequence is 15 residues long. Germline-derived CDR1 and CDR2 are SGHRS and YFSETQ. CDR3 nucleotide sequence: TGCGCCAGCAGCCTGGAGGGACAGGTTTATCAGCCCCAGCATTTT. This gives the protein CASSLEGQVYQPQHF. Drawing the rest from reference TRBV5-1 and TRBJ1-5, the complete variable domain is KAGVTQTPRYLIKTRGQQVTLSCSPISGHRSVSWYQQTPGQGLQFLFEYFSETQRNKGNFPGRFSGRQFSNSRSEMNVSTLELGDSALYLCASSLEGQVYQPQHFGDGTRLSIL.

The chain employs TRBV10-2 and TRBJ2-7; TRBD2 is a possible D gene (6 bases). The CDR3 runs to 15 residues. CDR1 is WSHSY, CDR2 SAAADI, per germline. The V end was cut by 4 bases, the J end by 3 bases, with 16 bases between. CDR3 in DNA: TGCGCCAGCAGTGTGGGTAGCAAGGGAGGCTACGAGCAGTACTTC. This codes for CASSVGSKGGYEQYF.

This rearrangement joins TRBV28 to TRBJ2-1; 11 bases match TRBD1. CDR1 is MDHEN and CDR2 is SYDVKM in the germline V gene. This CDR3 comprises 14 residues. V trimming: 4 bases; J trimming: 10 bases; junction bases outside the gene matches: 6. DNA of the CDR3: TGTGCCAGCAGTTCGGGACAGGGGGTTGGGGAGCAGTTCTTC. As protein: CASSSGQGVGEQFF.

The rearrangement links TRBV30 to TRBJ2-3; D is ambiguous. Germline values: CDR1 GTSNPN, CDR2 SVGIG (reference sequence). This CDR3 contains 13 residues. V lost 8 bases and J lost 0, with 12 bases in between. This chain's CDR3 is CARRGSSTDTQYF. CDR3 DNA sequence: TGTGCCCGCAGAGGTTCTAGCACAGATACGCAGTATTTT.

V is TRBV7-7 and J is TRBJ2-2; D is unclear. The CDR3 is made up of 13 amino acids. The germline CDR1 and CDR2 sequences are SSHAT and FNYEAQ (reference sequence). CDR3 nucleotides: TGTGCTACAACTCTCGGGTTATCGGGGGAGCTGTTTTTT. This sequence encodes CATTLGLSGELFF. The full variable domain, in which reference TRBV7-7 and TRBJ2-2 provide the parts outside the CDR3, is GAGVSQSPRYKVTKRGQDVTLRCDPISSHATLYWYQQALGQGPEFLTYFNYEAQPDKSGLPSDRFSAERPEGSISTLTIQRTEQRDSAMYRCATTLGLSGELFFGEGSRLTVL.

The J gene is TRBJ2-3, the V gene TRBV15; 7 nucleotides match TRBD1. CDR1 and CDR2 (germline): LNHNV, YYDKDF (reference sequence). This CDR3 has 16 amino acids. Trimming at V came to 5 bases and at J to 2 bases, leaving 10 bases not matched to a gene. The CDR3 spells CATSPPRQGPTDTQYF. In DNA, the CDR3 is TGTGCCACCAGCCCGCCCCGACAGGGACCCACAGATACGCAGTATTTT.

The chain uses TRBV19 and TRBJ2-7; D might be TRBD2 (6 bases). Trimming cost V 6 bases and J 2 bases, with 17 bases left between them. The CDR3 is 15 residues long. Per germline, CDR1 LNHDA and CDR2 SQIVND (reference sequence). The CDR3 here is CASRPGAAGTYEQYF. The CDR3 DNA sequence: TGTGCCAGTAGGCCGGGAGCGGCAGGGACCTACGAGCAGTACTTC.

CDR3 region: CASSLEGGTADTQYF. CDR3 nucleotide sequence: TGTGCCAGCAGCTTAGAGGGGGGGACTGCGGATACGCAGTATTTT. This rearrangement joins TRBV7-8 to TRBJ2-3; D is possibly TRBD2 (7 bases). The CDR3 has 15 amino acids. Germline V gives CDR1 SGHVS, CDR2 FQNEAQ. The V end lost 1 base, the J end lost 6 bases, and 14 bases lay between the germline ends.

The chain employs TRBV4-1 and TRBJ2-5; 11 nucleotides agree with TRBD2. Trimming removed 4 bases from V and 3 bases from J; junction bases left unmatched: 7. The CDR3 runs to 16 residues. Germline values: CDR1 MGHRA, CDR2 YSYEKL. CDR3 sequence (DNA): TGCGCCAGCAGCCCCCTTCCGACTAGCGGGGAAGAGACCCAGTACTTC. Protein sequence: CASSPLPTSGEETQYF.

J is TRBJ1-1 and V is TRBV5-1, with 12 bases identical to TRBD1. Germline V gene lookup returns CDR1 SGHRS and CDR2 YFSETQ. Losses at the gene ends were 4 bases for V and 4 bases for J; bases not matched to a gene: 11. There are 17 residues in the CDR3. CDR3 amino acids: CASSEGDRGRGSTEAFF. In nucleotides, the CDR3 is TGCGCCAGCAGCGAGGGGGACAGGGGGCGCGGAAGCACTGAAGCTTTCTTT.

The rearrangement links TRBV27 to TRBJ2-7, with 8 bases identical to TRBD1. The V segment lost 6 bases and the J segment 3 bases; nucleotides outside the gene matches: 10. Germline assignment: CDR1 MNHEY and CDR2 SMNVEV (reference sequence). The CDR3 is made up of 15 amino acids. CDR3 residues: CASRPGTGSNYEQYF. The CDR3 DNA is TGTGCCAGCAGGCCCGGGACAGGAAGCAACTACGAGCAGTACTTC.

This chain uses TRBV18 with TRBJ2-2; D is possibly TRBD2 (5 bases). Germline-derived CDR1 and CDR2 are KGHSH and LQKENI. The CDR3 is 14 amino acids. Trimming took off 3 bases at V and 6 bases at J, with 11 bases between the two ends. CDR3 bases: TGTGCCAGCTCACCGACTACTAGTTCCGGGGAGCTGTTTTTT. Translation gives CASSPTTSSGELFF.

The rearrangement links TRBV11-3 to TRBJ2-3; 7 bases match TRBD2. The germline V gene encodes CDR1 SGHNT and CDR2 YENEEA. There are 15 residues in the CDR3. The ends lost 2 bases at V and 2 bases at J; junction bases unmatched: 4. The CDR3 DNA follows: TGTGCCAGCAGCTTAAGGGGAGGGATCACAGATACGCAGTATTTT. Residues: CASSLRGGITDTQYF.

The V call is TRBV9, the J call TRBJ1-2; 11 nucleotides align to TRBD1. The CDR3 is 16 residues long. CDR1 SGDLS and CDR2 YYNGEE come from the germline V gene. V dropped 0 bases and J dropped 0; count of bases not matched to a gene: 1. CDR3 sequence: CASSVGDRGTNYGYTF. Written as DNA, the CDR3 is TGTGCCAGCAGCGTAGGGGACAGGGGGACTAACTATGGCTACACCTTC.

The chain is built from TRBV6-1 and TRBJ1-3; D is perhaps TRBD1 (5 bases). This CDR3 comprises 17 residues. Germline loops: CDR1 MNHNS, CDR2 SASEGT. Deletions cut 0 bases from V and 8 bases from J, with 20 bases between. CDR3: CASSEALTRGGFDTIYF. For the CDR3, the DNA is TGTGCCAGCAGTGAAGCTTTAACCCGGGGGGGGTTCGACACCATATATTTT.

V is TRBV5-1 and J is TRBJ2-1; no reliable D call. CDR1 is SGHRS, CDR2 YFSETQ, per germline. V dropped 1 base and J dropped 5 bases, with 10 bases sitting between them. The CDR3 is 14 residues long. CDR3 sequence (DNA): TGCGCCAGCAGCTTGTTACAGACGGACAATGAGCAGTTCTTC. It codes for CASSLLQTDNEQFF.

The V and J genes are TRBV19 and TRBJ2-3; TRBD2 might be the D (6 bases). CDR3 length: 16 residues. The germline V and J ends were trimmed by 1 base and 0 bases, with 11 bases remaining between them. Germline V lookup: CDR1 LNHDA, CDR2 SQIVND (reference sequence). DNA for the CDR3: TGTGCCAGTAGTATAGGCGGGGCCGGGAGCACAGATACGCAGTATTTT. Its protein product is CASSIGGAGSTDTQYF.

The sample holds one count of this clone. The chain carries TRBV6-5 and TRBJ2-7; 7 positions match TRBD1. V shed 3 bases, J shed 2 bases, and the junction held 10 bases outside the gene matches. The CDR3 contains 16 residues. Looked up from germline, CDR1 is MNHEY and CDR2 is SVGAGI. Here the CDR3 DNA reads TGTGCCAGCAGTTATAAGGGGGCCGGGGCGCCCTACGAGCAGTACTTC. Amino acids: CASSYKGAGAPYEQYF.

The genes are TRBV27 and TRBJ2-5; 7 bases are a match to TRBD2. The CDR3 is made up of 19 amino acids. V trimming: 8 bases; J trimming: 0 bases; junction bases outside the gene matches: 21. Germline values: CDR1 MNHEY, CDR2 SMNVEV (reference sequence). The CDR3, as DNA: TGTGCCAGCTGGGACCCCACAGCGGGAAGCTCAAAGTACCAAGAGACCCAGTACTTC. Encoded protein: CASWDPTAGSSKYQETQYF.

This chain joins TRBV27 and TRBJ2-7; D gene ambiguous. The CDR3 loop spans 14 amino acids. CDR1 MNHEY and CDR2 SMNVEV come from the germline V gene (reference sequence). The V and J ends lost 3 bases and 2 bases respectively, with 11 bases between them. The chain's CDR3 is CASSLGRNTYEQYF. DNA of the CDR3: TGTGCCAGCAGTTTGGGCAGGAACACCTACGAGCAGTACTTC.

The CDR3 loop is CASSLGLAGPTYEQYF. In DNA form, the CDR3 reads TGTGCCAGCAGCCTCGGACTAGCGGGACCCACCTACGAGCAGTACTTC. The chain couples TRBV5-4 to TRBJ2-7, with 12 bases matching TRBD2. Germline values: CDR1 SGHNT, CDR2 YYREEE (reference sequence). Losses at the gene ends were 4 bases for V and 2 bases for J; bases not matched to a gene: 7. The CDR3 length is 16 residues.

The CDR3 here is CATSRDTGRTSGLNEQFF. DNA of the CDR3: TGTGCCACCAGCAGAGATACCGGGCGGACTAGCGGGTTGAATGAGCAGTTCTTC. The V and J genes are TRBV15 and TRBJ2-1; 11 bases map to TRBD2. The CDR3 has 18 amino acids. V shed 0 bases, J shed 7 bases, and the junction held 11 bases outside the gene matches. Germline V CDR1 and CDR2: LNHNV, YYDKDF (reference sequence).

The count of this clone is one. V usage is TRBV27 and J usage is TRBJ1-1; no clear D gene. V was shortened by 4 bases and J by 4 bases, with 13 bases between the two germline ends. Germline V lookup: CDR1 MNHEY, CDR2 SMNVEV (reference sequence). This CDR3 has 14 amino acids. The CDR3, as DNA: TGTGCCAGCAGTTCCTCTCTAGAAGCCACTGAAGCTTTCTTT. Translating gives CASSSSLEATEAFF.

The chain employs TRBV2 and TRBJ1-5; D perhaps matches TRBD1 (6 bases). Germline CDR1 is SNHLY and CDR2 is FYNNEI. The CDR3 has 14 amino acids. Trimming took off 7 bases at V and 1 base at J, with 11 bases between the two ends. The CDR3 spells CASKTGMSNQPQHF. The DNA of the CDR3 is TGTGCCAGCAAAACAGGGATGAGCAATCAGCCCCAGCATTTT.

The CDR3 loop reads CASKSRRASPTHAKWEQFF. DNA of the CDR3: TGTGCCAGCAAAAGCAGGAGGGCCAGCCCCACCCACGCGAAATGGGAGCAGTTCTTC. The chain has TRBV2 and TRBJ2-1, with a possible D match to TRBD2 (6 bases). The germline V gene encodes CDR1 SNHLY and CDR2 FYNNEI. Trimming removed 7 bases from V and 10 bases from J, with 35 bases in between. This CDR3 region has 19 residues.

The chain's CDR3 is CASSLAQAYGYTF. CDR3 nucleotides: TGTGCCAGCAGCTTGGCACAGGCCTATGGCTACACCTTC. The chain carries TRBV5-8 and TRBJ1-2; the D gene is possibly TRBD1 (5 bases). Germline V gene data show CDR1 as SGHTS and CDR2 as YDEGEE. CDR3 size: 13 residues. V lost 0 bases and J lost 4, with 7 bases in between.